This T cell receptor beta chain is drawn from a study of blood T cell repertoires in COVID-19. The wider study: The United States, Italy and Spain were the sources of the acute and convalescent COVID-19 samples.

Per the original data handling: The authors estimated nucleated cell counts from reference gene primer amplification. Clones were read by immunoSEQ multiplex PCR, and TCRdb kept only the in-frame ones, dropping some. The V and J calls and clone size come from that table; D and trimming were worked out from the DNA. The repertoire holds around 320,000 clones, with about 90% as singletons. Trimming shortened V by 2 bases and J by 9 bases, and 14 bases separated the two germline ends. From germline, CDR1 is MGHDK and CDR2 SYGVNS. The CDR3 runs to 14 residues. This sequence was found in a woman between 45 and 65 years old who had been exposed to COVID-19. Input material: PBMCs or T cells enriched from blood (not recorded which). The chain joins TRBV25-1 to TRBJ1-5, with D possibly being TRBD1 (5 bases). DNA of the CDR3: TGTGCCAGCAGTGAACTGACAGCCCCCCGGCCCCAGCATTTT. This gives the protein CASSELTAPRPQHF. The variable domain in full, completed from reference TRBV25-1 and TRBJ1-5, reads EADIYQTPRYLVIGTGKKITLECSQTMGHDKMYWYQQDPGMELHLIHYSYGVNSTEKGDLSSESTVSRIRTEHFPLTLESARPSHTSQYLCASSELTAPRPQHFGDGTRLSIL.